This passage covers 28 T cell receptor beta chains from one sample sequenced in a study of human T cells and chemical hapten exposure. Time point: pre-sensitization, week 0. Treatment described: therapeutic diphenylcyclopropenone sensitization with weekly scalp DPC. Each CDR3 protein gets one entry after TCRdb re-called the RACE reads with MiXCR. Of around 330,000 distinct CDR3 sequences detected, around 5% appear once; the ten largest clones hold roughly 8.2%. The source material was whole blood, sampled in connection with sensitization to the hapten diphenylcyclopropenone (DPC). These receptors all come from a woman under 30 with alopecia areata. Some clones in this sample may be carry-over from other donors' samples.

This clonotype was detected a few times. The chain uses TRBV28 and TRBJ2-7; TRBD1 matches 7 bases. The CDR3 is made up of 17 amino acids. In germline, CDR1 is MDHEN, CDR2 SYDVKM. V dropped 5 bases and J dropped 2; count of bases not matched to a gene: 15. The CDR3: CASSLIVGGQEAYEQYF. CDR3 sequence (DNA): TGTGCCAGCAGTCTAATCGTCGGCGGACAGGAGGCCTACGAGCAGTACTTC.

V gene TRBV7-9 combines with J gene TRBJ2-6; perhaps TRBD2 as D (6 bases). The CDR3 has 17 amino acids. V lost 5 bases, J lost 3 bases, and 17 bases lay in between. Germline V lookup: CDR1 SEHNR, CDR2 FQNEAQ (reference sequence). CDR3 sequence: CASSPSTGVYGANVLTF. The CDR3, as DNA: TGTGCCAGCAGCCCTAGTACGGGGGTATATGGGGCCAACGTCCTGACTTTC.

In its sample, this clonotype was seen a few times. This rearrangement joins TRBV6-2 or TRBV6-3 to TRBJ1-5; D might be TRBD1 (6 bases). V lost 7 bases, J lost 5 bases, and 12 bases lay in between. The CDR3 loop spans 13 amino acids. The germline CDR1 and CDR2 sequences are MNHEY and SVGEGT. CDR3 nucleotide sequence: TGTGCCAGCACTCTGACAGGCTATCAGCCCCAGCATTTT. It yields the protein CASTLTGYQPQHF.

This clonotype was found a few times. Written as DNA, the CDR3 is TGCAGCGTTGAGGGGACAGGTTGGTTTGAAGCTTTCTTT. This gives the protein CSVEGTGWFEAFF. This chain joins TRBV29-1 and TRBJ1-1; 8 positions agree with TRBD1. The CDR3 consists of 13 residues. The germline gives CDR1 SQVTM, CDR2 ANQGSEA. V lost 3 bases, J lost 7 bases, and 7 bases stayed unmatched.

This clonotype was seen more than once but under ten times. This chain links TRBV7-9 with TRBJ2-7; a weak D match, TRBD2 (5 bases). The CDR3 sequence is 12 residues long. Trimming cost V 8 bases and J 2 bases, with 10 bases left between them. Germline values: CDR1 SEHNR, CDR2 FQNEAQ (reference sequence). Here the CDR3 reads CASSGGTYEQYF. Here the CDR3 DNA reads TGTGCCAGCTCAGGAGGAACCTACGAGCAGTACTTC.

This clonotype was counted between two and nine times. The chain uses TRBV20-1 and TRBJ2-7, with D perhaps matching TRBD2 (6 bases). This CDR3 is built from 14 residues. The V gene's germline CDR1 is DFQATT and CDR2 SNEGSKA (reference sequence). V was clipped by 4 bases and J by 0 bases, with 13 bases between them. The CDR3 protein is CSATGRGASYEQYF. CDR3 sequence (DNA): TGCAGTGCTACGGGGCGCGGGGCCTCCTACGAGCAGTACTTC.

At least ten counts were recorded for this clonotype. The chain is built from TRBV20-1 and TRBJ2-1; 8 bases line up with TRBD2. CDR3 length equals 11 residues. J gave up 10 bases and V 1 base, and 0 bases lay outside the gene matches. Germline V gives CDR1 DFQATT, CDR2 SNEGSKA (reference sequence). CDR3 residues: CSARVAGEQFF. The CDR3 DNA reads TGCAGTGCTAGAGTAGCGGGGGAGCAGTTCTTC.

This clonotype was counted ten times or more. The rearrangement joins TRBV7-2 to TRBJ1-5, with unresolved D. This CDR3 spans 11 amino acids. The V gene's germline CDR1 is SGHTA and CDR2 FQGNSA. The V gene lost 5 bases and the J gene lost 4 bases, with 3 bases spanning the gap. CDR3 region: CASSPNQPQHF. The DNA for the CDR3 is TGTGCCAGCAGCCCAAATCAGCCCCAGCATTTT.

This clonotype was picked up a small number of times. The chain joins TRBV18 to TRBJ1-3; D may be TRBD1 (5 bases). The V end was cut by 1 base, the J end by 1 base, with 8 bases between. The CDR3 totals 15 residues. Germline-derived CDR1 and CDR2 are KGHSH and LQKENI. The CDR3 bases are TGTGCCAGCTCACCACGGGGGAATTCTGGAAACACCATATATTTT. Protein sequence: CASSPRGNSGNTIYF.

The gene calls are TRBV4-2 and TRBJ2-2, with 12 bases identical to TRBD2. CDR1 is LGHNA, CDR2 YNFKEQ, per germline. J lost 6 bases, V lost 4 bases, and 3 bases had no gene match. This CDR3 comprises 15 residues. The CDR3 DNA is TGTGCCAGCAGCCCGCGGACTAGCGGGGCCGGGGAGCTGTTTTTT. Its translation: CASSPRTSGAGELFF.

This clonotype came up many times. CDR3 nucleotide sequence: TGTGCCAGCAGCTTACATGTGAACTATGGCTACACCTTC. Translating it yields CASSLHVNYGYTF. The rearrangement uses TRBV7-9 and TRBJ1-2, with unresolved D. CDR3 size: 13 residues. The V end was cut by 2 bases, the J end by 2 bases, with 6 bases between. Germline CDR1 SEHNR, CDR2 FQNEAQ (reference sequence).

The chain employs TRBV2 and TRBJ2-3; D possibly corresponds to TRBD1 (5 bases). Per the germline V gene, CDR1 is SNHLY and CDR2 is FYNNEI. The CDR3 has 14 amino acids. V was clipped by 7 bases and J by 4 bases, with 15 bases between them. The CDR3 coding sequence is TGTGCCAGCAAACCCCGGCAGGGCGCAGATACGCAGTATTTT. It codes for CASKPRQGADTQYF.

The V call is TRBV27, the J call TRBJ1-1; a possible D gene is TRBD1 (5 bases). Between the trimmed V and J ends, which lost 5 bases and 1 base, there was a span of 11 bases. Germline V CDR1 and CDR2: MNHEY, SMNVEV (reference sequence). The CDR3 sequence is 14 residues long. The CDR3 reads CASSPGLPNTEAFF. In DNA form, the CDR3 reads TGTGCCAGCAGTCCGGGACTCCCGAACACTGAAGCTTTCTTT.

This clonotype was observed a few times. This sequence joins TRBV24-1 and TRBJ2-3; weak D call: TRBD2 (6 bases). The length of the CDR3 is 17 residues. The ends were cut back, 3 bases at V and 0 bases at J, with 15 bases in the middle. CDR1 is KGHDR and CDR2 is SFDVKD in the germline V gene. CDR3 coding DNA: TGTGCCACCAGTGATCCTCAGGAGGGCCCTAGCACAGATACGCAGTATTTT. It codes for CATSDPQEGPSTDTQYF.

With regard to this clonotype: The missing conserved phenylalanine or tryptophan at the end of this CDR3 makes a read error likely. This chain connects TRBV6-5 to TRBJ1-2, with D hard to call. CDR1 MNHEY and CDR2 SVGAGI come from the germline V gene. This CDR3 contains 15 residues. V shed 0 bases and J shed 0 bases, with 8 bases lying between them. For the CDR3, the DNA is TGTGCCAGCAGTTACTCTGGCACGACTAACTATGGCTACACCTCC. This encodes CASSYSGTTNYGYTS.

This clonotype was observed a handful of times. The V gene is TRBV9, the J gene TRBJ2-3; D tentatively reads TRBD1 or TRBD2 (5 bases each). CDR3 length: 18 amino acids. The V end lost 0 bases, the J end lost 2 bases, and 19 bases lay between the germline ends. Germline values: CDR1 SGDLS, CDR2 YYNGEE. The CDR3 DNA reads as TGTGCCAGCAGCGTAGGATTGACCACCGGGGCCTACACAGATACGCAGTATTTT. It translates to CASSVGLTTGAYTDTQYF.

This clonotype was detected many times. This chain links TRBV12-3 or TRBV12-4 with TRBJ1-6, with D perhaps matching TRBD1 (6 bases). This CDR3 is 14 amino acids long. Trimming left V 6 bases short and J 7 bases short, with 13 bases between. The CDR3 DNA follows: TGTGCCAGCAGCCCCGGAAGGGGGAATTCACCCCTCCACTTT. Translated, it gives CASSPGRGNSPLHF.

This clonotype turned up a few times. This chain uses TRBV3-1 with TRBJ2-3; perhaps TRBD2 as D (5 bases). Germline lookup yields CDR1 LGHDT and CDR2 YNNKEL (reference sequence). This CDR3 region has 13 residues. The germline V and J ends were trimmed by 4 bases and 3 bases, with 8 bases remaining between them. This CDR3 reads CASSRGETDTQYF. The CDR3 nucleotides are TGTGCCAGCAGCCGGGGAGAGACAGATACGCAGTATTTT.

The CDR3 spells CATREVQGPQETQYF. In DNA, the CDR3 is TGTGCCACCCGGGAAGTACAGGGACCCCAAGAGACCCAGTACTTC. The chain couples TRBV10-3 to TRBJ2-5; perhaps TRBD1 as D (6 bases). Germline V gene data show CDR1 as ENHRY and CDR2 as SYGVKD. The CDR3 spans 15 residues. V lost 10 bases and J lost 1, with 19 bases in between.

CDR3: CASSLAATLEQYF. Written as DNA, the CDR3 is TGTGCCAGCAGCTTAGCGGCCACCCTCGAGCAGTACTTC. This sequence joins TRBV11-1 and TRBJ2-7; D is uncertain. Germline V CDR1 and CDR2: SGHAT, FQDESV (reference sequence). The CDR3 has 13 amino acids. Trimming pared 0 bases from V and 6 bases from J, leaving 9 bases between.

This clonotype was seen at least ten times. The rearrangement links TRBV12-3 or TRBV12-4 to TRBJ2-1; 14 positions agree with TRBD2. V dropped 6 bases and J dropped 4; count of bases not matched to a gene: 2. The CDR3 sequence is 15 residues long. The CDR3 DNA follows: TGTGCCAGCAGGAGGACTAGCGGGGGGTACAATGAGCAGTTCTTC. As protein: CASRRTSGGYNEQFF.

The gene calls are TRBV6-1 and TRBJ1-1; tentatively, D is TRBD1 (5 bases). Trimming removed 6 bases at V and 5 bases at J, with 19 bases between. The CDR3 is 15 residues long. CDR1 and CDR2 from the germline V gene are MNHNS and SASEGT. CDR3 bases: TGTGCCAGCAGGCAAACCGGGACCTTAAGGACTGAAGCTTTCTTT. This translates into CASRQTGTLRTEAFF.

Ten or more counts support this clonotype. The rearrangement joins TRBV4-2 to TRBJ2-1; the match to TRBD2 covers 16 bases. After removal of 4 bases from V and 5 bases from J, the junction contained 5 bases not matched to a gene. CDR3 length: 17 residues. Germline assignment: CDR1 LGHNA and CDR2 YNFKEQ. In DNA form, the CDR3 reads TGTGCCAGCAGCCCGGGACTAGCGGGGGGGCCCGACAATGAGCAGTTCTTC. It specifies CASSPGLAGGPDNEQFF.

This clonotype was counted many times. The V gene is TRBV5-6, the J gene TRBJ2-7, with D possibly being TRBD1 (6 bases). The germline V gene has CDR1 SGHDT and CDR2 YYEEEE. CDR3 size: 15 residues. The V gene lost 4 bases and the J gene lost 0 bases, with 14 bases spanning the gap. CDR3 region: CASSGTTGSSYEQYF. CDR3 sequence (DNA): TGTGCCAGCAGCGGAACGACAGGCAGCTCCTACGAGCAGTACTTC.

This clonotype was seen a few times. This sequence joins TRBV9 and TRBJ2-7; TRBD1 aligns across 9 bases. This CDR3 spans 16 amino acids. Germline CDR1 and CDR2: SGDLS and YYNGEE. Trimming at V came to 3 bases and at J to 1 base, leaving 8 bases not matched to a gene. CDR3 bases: TGTGCCAGCAGCGGCGGGTCGACAGGGGGATCCTACGAGCAGTACTTC. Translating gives CASSGGSTGGSYEQYF. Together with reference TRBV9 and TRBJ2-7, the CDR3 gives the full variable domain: DSGVTQTPKHLITATGQRVTLRCSPRSGDLSVYWYQQSLDQGLQFLIQYYNGEERAKGNILERFSAQQFPDLHSELNLSSLELGDSALYFCASSGGSTGGSYEQYFGPGTRLTVT.

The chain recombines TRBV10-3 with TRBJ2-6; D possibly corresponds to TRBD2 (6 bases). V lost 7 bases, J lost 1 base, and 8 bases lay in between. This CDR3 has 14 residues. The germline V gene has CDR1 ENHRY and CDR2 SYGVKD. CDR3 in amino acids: CAITGTSGANVLTF. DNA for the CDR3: TGTGCCATCACCGGGACTTCTGGGGCCAACGTCCTGACTTTC.

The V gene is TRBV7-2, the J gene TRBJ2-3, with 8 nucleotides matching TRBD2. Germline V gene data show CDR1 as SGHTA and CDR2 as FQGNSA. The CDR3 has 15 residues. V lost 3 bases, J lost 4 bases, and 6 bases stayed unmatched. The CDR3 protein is CASSFIAGMADTQYF. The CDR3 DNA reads TGTGCCAGCAGCTTCATAGCGGGGATGGCAGATACGCAGTATTTT.

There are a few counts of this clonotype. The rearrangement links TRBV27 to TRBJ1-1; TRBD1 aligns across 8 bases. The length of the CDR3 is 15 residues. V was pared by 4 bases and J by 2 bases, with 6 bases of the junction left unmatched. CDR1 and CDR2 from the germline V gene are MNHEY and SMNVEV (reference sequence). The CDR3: CASSSGQGINTEAFF. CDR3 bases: TGTGCCAGCAGTTCAGGACAGGGTATCAACACTGAAGCTTTCTTT.